The T cell receptor (beta chain) under discussion was sequenced for a study of Tregs in tolerant kidney transplant recipients. Study-level results: Changing PCR primers prevented nucleotide comparison between some patients' samples.

As regards this clone: Its matching antigen is unknown.

This CDR3 is built from 11 residues. V lost 5 bases, J lost 9 bases, and 8 bases lay in between. Germline CDR1 and CDR2: MDHEN and SYDVKM. CD4+CD25+CD127- Tregs, CD4+CD25- non-Tregs, CD4 and CD8 cells were sorted. Sequencing used immunoSEQ multiplex PCR; TCRdb keeps in-frame clones, though not all of them. The table has about 100,000 clones, around 90% seen once; the top ten hold more than 0.3%. This TCR was recovered from a human donor who received a combined kidney and bone marrow transplant. Specimen: CD4+ T cells from blood, collected before the transplant. The J gene is TRBJ2-1, the V gene TRBV28; no firm D call. The CDR3 is CASSPQFEQFF. CDR3 bases: TGTGCCAGCAGTCCTCAGTTTGAGCAGTTCTTC.